This paragraph reports one TCR beta chain. Autoimmune disease history or systemic immunosuppression meant exclusion. This CDR3 spans 17 amino acids. V lost 3 bases and J 7 bases, leaving 21 bases between the germline ends. Germline V gives CDR1 KGHSH, CDR2 LQKENI. The data originate from a study of OX40 agonist ivuxolimab in advanced cancers. Some clones are missing from TCRdb's copy, which holds only in-frame ones; the method was immunoSEQ multiplex PCR. There are about 49,000 clones in the sample; around 80% occur only once, and around 1.6% lies in the top ten. The TCR sequence derives from an adult with an advanced solid tumor such as melanoma, head and neck, liver or kidney cancer. Sequenced here: CD4+ or CD8+ T cells sorted from blood, sampled in a trial of the OX40 agonist ivuxolimab. This chain links TRBV18 with TRBJ1-4; D is uncertain. CDR3 coding DNA: TGTGCCAGCTCACCCCCCCGGGGAACGGGAAAGGGTGAAAAACTGTTTTTT. This encodes CASSPPRGTGKGEKLFF.